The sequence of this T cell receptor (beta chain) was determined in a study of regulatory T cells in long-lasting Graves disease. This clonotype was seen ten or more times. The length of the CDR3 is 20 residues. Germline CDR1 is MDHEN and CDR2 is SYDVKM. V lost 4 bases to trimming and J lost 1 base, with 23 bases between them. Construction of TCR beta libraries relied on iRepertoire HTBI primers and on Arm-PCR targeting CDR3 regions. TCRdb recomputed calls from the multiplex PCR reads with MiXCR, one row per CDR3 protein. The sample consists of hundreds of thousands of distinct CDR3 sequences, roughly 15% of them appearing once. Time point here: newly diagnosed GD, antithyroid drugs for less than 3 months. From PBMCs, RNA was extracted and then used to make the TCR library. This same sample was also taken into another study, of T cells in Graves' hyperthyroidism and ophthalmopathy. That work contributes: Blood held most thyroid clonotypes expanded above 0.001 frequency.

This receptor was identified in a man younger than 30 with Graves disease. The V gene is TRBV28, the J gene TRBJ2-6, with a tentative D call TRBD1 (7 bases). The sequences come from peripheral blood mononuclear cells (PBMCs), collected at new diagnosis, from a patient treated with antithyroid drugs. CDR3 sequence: CASSSRGWGDSVSGANVLTF. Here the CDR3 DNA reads TGTGCCAGCAGTTCCCGGGGGTGGGGGGACAGTGTTTCTGGGGCCAACGTCCTGACTTTC. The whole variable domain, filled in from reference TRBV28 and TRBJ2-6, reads DVKVTQSSRYLVKRTGEKVFLECVQDMDHENMFWYRQDPGLGLRLIYFSYDVKMKEKGDIPEGYSVSREKKERFSLILESASTNQTSMYLCASSSRGWGDSVSGANVLTFGAGSRLTVL.